This T cell receptor (beta chain) was retrieved from a study of graft-versus-host responses after intestinal transplantation. Across the whole study: Isolated intestinal, liver-intestinal, or multivisceral transplants had been given to the recipients. Whole-study findings and limits: Peak levels of circulating GvH clones tracked with early post-transplant HvG declines. High graft-versus-host to host-versus-graft clonal ratios were seen in allografts of patients with graft-donor T cell macrochimerism. Recipient bone marrow held GvH clones, some seen earlier in ileum or blood.

On this clone: Its cognate antigen is unknown.

TCRdb's copy holds only in-frame clones and misses some; the assay was immunoSEQ multiplex PCR. The profile shows 86,000 or so clones, about 89% of them singletons. V lost 2 bases, J lost 7 bases, and 6 bases lay in between. The germline V gene has CDR1 SNHLY and CDR2 FYNNEI. The CDR3 has 11 amino acids. The rearrangement links TRBV2 to TRBJ2-7, with D unresolved. This receptor was taken from a human donor who received an intestinal transplant. The source material was unstimulated CD8+ T cells sorted from spleen or lymph node cells, sampled before intestinal transplant. For the CDR3, the DNA is TGTGCCAGCAGTGAATTCAGGGAGCAGTACTTC. Residues: CASSEFREQYF.